Below, 8 T cell receptor beta chains from the same sample are listed, as sequenced in a study of cytomegalovirus exposure and HLA in healthy donors. Use of 60 Vbeta and 13 Jbeta primers characterized the PCR. Profiling relied on immunoSEQ multiplex PCR, and the TCRdb table lists in-frame clones only, not all of them. The table has about 150,000 clones, around 79% seen once. The sequenced sample was PBMCs. The receptor set was obtained from a woman aged 40 to 49 in good health and CMV-seronegative.

This chain links TRBV4-2 with TRBJ2-1; the match to TRBD2 covers 12 bases. This CDR3 is 18 amino acids long. V gave up 1 base and J gave up 0 bases; unmatched junction bases: 4. Per germline, CDR1 LGHNA and CDR2 YNFKEQ. The CDR3 loop is CASSQGTSGVGSYNEQFF. The CDR3 DNA follows: TGTGCCAGCAGCCAAGGGACTAGCGGGGTAGGCTCCTACAATGAGCAGTTCTTC.

This clone was seen a handful of times. The V call is TRBV5-4, the J call TRBJ2-7; 10 bases are shared with TRBD2. This CDR3 comprises 15 residues. With 3 bases clipped from V and 4 bases from J, the junction kept 7 bases outside the gene matches. Germline CDR1 reads SGHNT; CDR2 reads YYREEE (reference sequence). In DNA, the CDR3 is TGTGCCAGCAGCTCGGAGCGGGGGGGCCCATACGAGCAGTACTTC. It is translated as CASSSERGGPYEQYF.

The V and J genes are TRBV10-2 and TRBJ1-6; D remains unclear. The CDR3 consists of 16 residues. Trimming left V 2 bases short and J 7 bases short, with 15 bases between. Germline V lookup: CDR1 WSHSY, CDR2 SAAADI. The CDR3 sequence is CASSEQGEKLNSPLHF. CDR3 DNA sequence: TGCGCCAGCAGTGAGCAAGGAGAAAAGCTAAATTCACCCCTCCACTTT.

The V gene is TRBV19, the J gene TRBJ2-7, with 10 bases matching TRBD2. The V gene end was trimmed by 3 bases and the J gene end by 3 bases; junction bases not matched to a gene: 5. Per germline, CDR1 LNHDA and CDR2 SQIVND (reference sequence). This CDR3 contains 15 residues. This CDR3 is CASSILASGSYEQYF. CDR3 sequence (DNA): TGTGCCAGTAGTATTCTGGCTAGCGGGAGCTACGAGCAGTACTTC.

The chain recombines TRBV6-5 with TRBJ1-5, with 10 bases matching TRBD1. V lost 6 bases to trimming and J lost 3 bases; unmatched junction nucleotides: 2. Germline V gene sequence: CDR1 MNHEY, CDR2 SVGAGI. The CDR3 extends over 14 amino acids. The CDR3 loop is CASRGQGYNQPQHF. The CDR3 DNA sequence: TGTGCCAGCAGGGGACAGGGGTACAATCAGCCCCAGCATTTT.

The rearrangement joins TRBV7-9 to TRBJ1-1; the D is unclear. The germline gives CDR1 SEHNR, CDR2 FQNEAQ (reference sequence). The CDR3 extends over 13 amino acids. V gave up 2 bases and J gave up 0 bases, with 4 bases separating them. CDR3 DNA: TGTGCCAGCAGCTTAATCTTGAACACTGAAGCTTTCTTT. This gives the protein CASSLILNTEAFF.

The chain uses TRBV25-1 and TRBJ1-1; 7 nucleotides align to TRBD1. The V segment lost 1 base and the J segment 5 bases; nucleotides outside the gene matches: 10. Germline values: CDR1 MGHDK, CDR2 SYGVNS. The CDR3 spans 16 residues. The CDR3 is CASSESGQIMRTEAFF. The CDR3 DNA follows: TGTGCCAGCAGTGAATCGGGACAGATTATGCGAACTGAAGCTTTCTTT.

This clone was found a few times. This chain uses TRBV30 with TRBJ1-2; weak D call: TRBD1 (5 bases). V was pared by 7 bases and J by 4 bases, with 13 bases between. Germline CDR1 reads GTSNPN; CDR2 reads SVGIG (reference sequence). The CDR3 extends over 12 amino acids. The CDR3: CASLGGVYGYTF. DNA of the CDR3: TGTGCCTCCCTCGGGGGGGTCTATGGCTACACCTTC.